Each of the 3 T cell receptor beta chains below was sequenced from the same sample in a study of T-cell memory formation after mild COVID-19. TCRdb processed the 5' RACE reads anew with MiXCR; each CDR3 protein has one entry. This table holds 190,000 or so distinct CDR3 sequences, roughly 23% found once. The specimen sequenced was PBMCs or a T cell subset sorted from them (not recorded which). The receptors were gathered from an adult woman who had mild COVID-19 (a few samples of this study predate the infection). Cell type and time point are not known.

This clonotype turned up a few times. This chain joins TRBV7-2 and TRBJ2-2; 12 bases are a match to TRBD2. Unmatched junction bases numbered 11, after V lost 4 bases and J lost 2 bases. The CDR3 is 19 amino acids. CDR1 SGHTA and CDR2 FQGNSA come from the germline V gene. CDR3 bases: TGTGCCAGCAGCTCGACCCTTAGACTAGCGGGGGCTAACACCGGGGAGCTGTTTTTT. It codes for CASSSTLRLAGANTGELFF.

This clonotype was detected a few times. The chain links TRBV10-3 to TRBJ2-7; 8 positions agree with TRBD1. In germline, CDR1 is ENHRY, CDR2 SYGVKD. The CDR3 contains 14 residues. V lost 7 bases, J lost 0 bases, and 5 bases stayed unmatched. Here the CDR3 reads CAITAGQDSYEQYF. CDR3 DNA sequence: TGTGCCATCACCGCGGGACAGGACTCCTACGAGCAGTACTTC.

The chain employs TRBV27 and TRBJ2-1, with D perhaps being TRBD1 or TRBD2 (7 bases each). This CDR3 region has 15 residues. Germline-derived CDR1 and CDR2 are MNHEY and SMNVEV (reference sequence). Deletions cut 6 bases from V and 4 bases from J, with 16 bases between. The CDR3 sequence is CASSRPGGGYNEQFF. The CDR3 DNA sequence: TGTGCCAGCAGCCGACCAGGGGGAGGGTACAATGAGCAGTTCTTC.